This paragraph covers one TCR beta chain sequence. TCRdb's copy holds only in-frame clones and misses some; the assay was immunoSEQ multiplex PCR. This sample has around 270,000 clones, with over 80% found just once. J lost 8 bases, V lost 5 bases, and 15 bases had no gene match. This CDR3 has 17 residues. Per the germline V gene, CDR1 is SEHNR and CDR2 is FQNEAQ (reference sequence). This entry is derived from a study of blood T cell repertoires in COVID-19. This clonotype was obtained from a woman aged 40 to 50 who had recovered from COVID-19. The sample consisted of peripheral blood. The rearrangement links TRBV7-9 to TRBJ1-6, with TRBD1 matching 7 bases. The CDR3 sequence is CASSPRDRATTHSPLHF. CDR3 DNA sequence: TGTGCCAGCAGCCCGCGAGACAGGGCTACAACACATTCACCCCTCCACTTT.